These 18 T cell receptor beta chains came from one sample sequenced in a study of cytomegalovirus exposure and HLA in healthy donors. PCR primers comprised 60 Vbeta and 13 Jbeta primers. Generated by immunoSEQ multiplex PCR, the TCRdb table keeps only in-frame clones and is missing some. This repertoire shows about 160,000 clones, approximately 80% found once; its top ten account for about 6%. The sequencing sample was made of PBMCs. The receptors originated from a man aged 50 or older in good health and CMV-seropositive.

In its sample, this clone was seen a few times. The V gene is TRBV6-5, the J gene TRBJ2-7; 10 bases match TRBD1. The germline V gene has CDR1 MNHEY and CDR2 SVGAGI. Trimming cost V 0 bases and J 3 bases; bases outside gene matches: 2. This CDR3 is 15 amino acids long. In DNA form, the CDR3 reads TGTGCCAGCAGTTACTCGAGGGACAGGGGCTACGAGCAGTACTTC. Translated, it gives CASSYSRDRGYEQYF.

This clone has more than one count but fewer than ten. This rearrangement joins TRBV7-7 to TRBJ2-7; tentative D call: TRBD2 (6 bases). Germline V gives CDR1 SSHAT, CDR2 FNYEAQ (reference sequence). This CDR3 has 13 amino acids. Trimming took off 5 bases at V and 3 bases at J, with 11 bases between the two ends. The CDR3 is CASSRGEIYEQYF. DNA for the CDR3: TGTGCCAGCAGCCGCGGGGAGATCTACGAGCAGTACTTC.

This chain links TRBV29-1 with TRBJ1-2; weak D call: TRBD1 (5 bases). Germline V gene data show CDR1 as SQVTM and CDR2 as ANQGSEA. The CDR3 extends over 13 amino acids. V lost 5 bases and J lost 7, with 17 bases in between. DNA of the CDR3: TGCAGCGTTCAGGGCAGGGCCCTGAGTGGCTACACCTTC. Translated: CSVQGRALSGYTF.

This chain uses TRBV6-1 with TRBJ2-7; D may be TRBD1 (5 bases). CDR1 and CDR2 (germline): MNHNS, SASEGT. V lost 7 bases and J lost 3, with 19 bases in between. CDR3 length: 15 amino acids. CDR3 sequence: CASTPRKGSNYEQYF. CDR3 nucleotide sequence: TGTGCCAGCACCCCTAGGAAGGGGTCTAACTACGAGCAGTACTTC.

This rearrangement joins TRBV19 to TRBJ2-7, with unresolved D. The length of the CDR3 is 12 residues. Germline loops: CDR1 LNHDA, CDR2 SQIVND (reference sequence). V gave up 3 bases and J gave up 5 bases, with 8 bases separating them. The CDR3 coding sequence is TGTGCCAGTAGTATCGGTGCCCACGAGCAGTACTTC. It encodes CASSIGAHEQYF.

This clone was counted once. V is TRBV11-2 and J is TRBJ2-5, with D perhaps matching TRBD2 (5 bases). CDR1 and CDR2 from the germline V gene are SGHAT and FQNNGV. This CDR3 contains 13 residues. V lost 1 base to trimming and J lost 4 bases, with 7 bases between them. CDR3 amino acids: CASSLVAGETQYF. The CDR3, as DNA: TGTGCCAGCAGCTTAGTTGCGGGAGAGACCCAGTACTTC. Together with reference TRBV11-2 and TRBJ2-5, the CDR3 gives the full variable domain: EAGVAQSPRYKIIEKRQSVAFWCNPISGHATLYWYQQILGQGPKLLIQFQNNGVVDDSQLPKDRFSAERLKGVDSTLKIQPAKLEDSAVYLCASSLVAGETQYFGPGTRLLVL.

This chain uses TRBV7-8 with TRBJ1-5; D gene uncertain. The germline V and J ends were trimmed by 5 bases and 0 bases, with 14 bases remaining between them. The CDR3 runs to 16 residues. Germline V gene sequence: CDR1 SGHVS, CDR2 FQNEAQ. The CDR3 DNA reads TGTGCCAGCAGCCAAAAAACGGGGTATAGCAATCAGCCCCAGCATTTT. Protein sequence: CASSQKTGYSNQPQHF.

V gene TRBV10-3 combines with J gene TRBJ1-5; 8 bases align to TRBD1. Germline values: CDR1 ENHRY, CDR2 SYGVKD. CDR3 length: 14 amino acids. V gave up 2 bases and J gave up 6 bases; unmatched junction bases: 3. The CDR3 nucleotides are TGTGCCATCAGTGAGAGGACAGGGCGTCAGCCCCAGCATTTT. Translated, it gives CAISERTGRQPQHF.

V usage is TRBV6-1 and J usage is TRBJ2-2; D remains ambiguous. This CDR3 is built from 16 residues. Trimming stripped 4 bases from V and 2 bases from J, with 14 bases between. Germline CDR1 MNHNS, CDR2 SASEGT. The CDR3 here is CASSGGRIRNTGELFF. CDR3 DNA sequence: TGTGCCAGCAGTGGTGGCAGGATCAGAAACACCGGGGAGCTGTTTTTT.

V is TRBV19 and J is TRBJ1-5, with TRBD1 matching over 7 bases. Germline CDR1 is LNHDA and CDR2 is SQIVND (reference sequence). With 5 bases clipped from V and 5 bases from J, the junction kept 12 bases outside the gene matches. CDR3 length: 16 amino acids. CDR3: CASSLQGTHIDQPQHF. In nucleotides, the CDR3 is TGTGCCAGTAGTCTACAGGGGACCCACATTGATCAGCCCCAGCATTTT.

The chain employs TRBV2 and TRBJ2-5; possibly TRBD2 for D (6 bases). This CDR3 has 15 amino acids. Germline V gives CDR1 SNHLY, CDR2 FYNNEI. V was shortened by 7 bases and J by 9 bases, with 24 bases between the two germline ends. The CDR3 protein is CASMALAVGGLAQYF. As DNA, the CDR3 is TGTGCCAGCATGGCCCTCGCGGTGGGAGGATTGGCCCAGTACTTC.

CDR3 residues: CASSLWDISDAEAFF. CDR3 sequence (DNA): TGCGCCAGCAGCCTATGGGACATTTCGGACGCTGAAGCTTTCTTT. V and J are TRBV5-1 and TRBJ1-1; possibly TRBD1 for D (6 bases). V shed 4 bases and J shed 6 bases, with 19 bases lying between them. The CDR3 has 15 residues. CDR1 and CDR2 from the germline V gene are SGHRS and YFSETQ.

A few counts support this clone. The chain has TRBV11-2 and TRBJ2-7; 7 bases are shared with TRBD2. Germline values: CDR1 SGHAT, CDR2 FQNNGV. V was clipped by 0 bases and J by 4 bases; unmatched bases: 6. The CDR3 extends over 15 amino acids. The CDR3 bases are TGTGCCAGCAGCTTAGACCGGGCGGGGGTTTACGAGCAGTACTTC. Amino acid sequence: CASSLDRAGVYEQYF.

The chain has TRBV10-3 and TRBJ2-1, with 7 bases aligning to TRBD1. Trimming removed 6 bases from V and 0 bases from J; junction bases left unmatched: 14. Germline V gene lookup returns CDR1 ENHRY and CDR2 SYGVKD. This CDR3 spans 18 amino acids. CDR3 amino acids: CAIRGTATFYSSYNEQFF. The CDR3 DNA reads as TGTGCCATCAGAGGGACAGCAACCTTTTACAGCTCCTACAATGAGCAGTTCTTC.

The chain couples TRBV2 to TRBJ1-3, with TRBD1 as a possible D gene (6 bases). The CDR3 totals 14 residues. With 6 bases removed from V and 0 bases from J, the gap between germline ends came to 9 bases. Looked up from germline, CDR1 is SNHLY and CDR2 is FYNNEI. CDR3 amino acids: CASRGTNSGNTIYF. The CDR3 bases are TGTGCCAGCAGGGGGACAAACTCTGGAAACACCATATATTTT.

The rearrangement joins TRBV29-1 to TRBJ1-2; the match to TRBD1 covers 10 bases. The CDR3 has 14 amino acids. Germline-derived CDR1 and CDR2 are SQVTM and ANQGSEA. V shed 7 bases, J shed 6 bases, and the junction held 11 bases outside the gene matches. The CDR3 region is CSAPYQTGGHGYTF. DNA of the CDR3: TGCAGCGCTCCGTACCAGACAGGGGGCCATGGCTACACCTTC.

The gene calls are TRBV30 and TRBJ1-5; 7 bases fit TRBD1. Germline V gene sequence: CDR1 GTSNPN, CDR2 SVGIG (reference sequence). This CDR3 has 16 residues. V shed 1 base and J 3 bases; nucleotides not matched to a gene: 9. The CDR3 is CAWSEEGTANNQPQHF. The CDR3 coding sequence is TGTGCCTGGAGTGAAGAAGGGACAGCCAACAATCAGCCCCAGCATTTT. Together with reference TRBV30 and TRBJ1-5, the CDR3 gives the full variable domain: SQTIHQWPATLVQPVGSPLSLECTVEGTSNPNLYWYRQAAGRGLQLLFYSVGIGQISSEVPQNLSASRPQDRQFILSSKKLLLSDSGFYLCAWSEEGTANNQPQHFGDGTRLSIL.

The chain couples TRBV27 to TRBJ1-4, with TRBD1 matching 7 bases. Germline CDR1 is MNHEY and CDR2 is SMNVEV (reference sequence). Germline trimming cut 1 base from V and 8 bases from J; bases unmatched to any gene: 7. This CDR3 spans 15 amino acids. The CDR3 spells CASSLFSGGGEKLFF. The CDR3 bases are TGTGCCAGCAGTTTATTTTCAGGGGGTGGGGAAAAACTGTTTTTT.